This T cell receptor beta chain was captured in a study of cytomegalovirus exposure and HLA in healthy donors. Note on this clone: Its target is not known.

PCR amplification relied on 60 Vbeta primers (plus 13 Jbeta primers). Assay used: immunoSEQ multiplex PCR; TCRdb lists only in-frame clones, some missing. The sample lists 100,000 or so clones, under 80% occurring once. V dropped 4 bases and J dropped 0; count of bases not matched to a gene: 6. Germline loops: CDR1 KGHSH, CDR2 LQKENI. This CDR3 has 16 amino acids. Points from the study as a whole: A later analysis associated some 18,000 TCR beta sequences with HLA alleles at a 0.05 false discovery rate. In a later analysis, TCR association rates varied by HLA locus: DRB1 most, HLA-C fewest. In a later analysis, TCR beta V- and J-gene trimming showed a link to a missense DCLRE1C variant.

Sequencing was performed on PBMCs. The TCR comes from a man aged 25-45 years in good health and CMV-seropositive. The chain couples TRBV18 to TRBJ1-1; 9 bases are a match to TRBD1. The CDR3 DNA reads TGTGCCAGCTCACAGGGGACAGGGACTTTGAACACTGAAGCTTTCTTT. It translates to CASSQGTGTLNTEAFF.